Below are 14 T cell receptor beta chains sequenced from a single sample in a study of shared clonotypes between healthy human individuals. TCRdb's table, derived via immunoSEQ multiplex PCR, lists solely in-frame clones and lacks some. The data contain about 1 million clones, approximately 72% of them singletons. Specimen: memory CD4+ T cells sorted from blood. Subset specified: CD45RA-negative fraction. All receptors come from a man younger than 30 in good health.

This chain connects TRBV30 to TRBJ1-5; D remains unclear. Deletions cut 0 bases from V and 0 bases from J, with 9 bases between. Germline lookup yields CDR1 GTSNPN and CDR2 SVGIG (reference sequence). CDR3 size: 15 residues. The CDR3 sequence is CAWSVGSYSNQPQHF. The CDR3 nucleotides are TGTGCCTGGAGTGTAGGCAGTTATAGCAATCAGCCCCAGCATTTT.

There are many counts of this clone. V usage is TRBV30 and J usage is TRBJ2-5; D is unresolved. This CDR3 has 13 residues. V lost 0 bases and J lost 7, with 12 bases in between. The germline V gene encodes CDR1 GTSNPN and CDR2 SVGIG (reference sequence). The CDR3 spells CAWSVDGYGTQYF. Here the CDR3 DNA reads TGTGCCTGGAGTGTCGATGGGTACGGGACCCAGTACTTC.

The chain joins TRBV19 to TRBJ1-5; weak D call: TRBD1 (5 bases). This CDR3 spans 13 amino acids. CDR1 and CDR2 from the germline V gene are LNHDA and SQIVND (reference sequence). The ends were cut back, 7 bases at V and 3 bases at J, with 10 bases in the middle. The CDR3 DNA is TGTGCCAGTACTGTCAGGGACAATCAGCCCCAGCATTTT. Translation: CASTVRDNQPQHF. Combining the CDR3 with reference TRBV19 and TRBJ1-5 gives the whole variable domain DGGITQSPKYLFRKEGQNVTLSCEQNLNHDAMYWYRQDPGQGLRLIYYSQIVNDFQKGDIAEGYSVSREKKESFPLTVTSAQKNPTAFYLCASTVRDNQPQHFGDGTRLSIL.

In the case of this clone: This CDR3 is also generated by other DNA sequences in the sample. This chain joins TRBV10-1 and TRBJ2-1, with unresolved D. The V gene's germline CDR1 is WNHNN and CDR2 SYGVQD (reference sequence). Trimming took off 2 bases at V and 4 bases at J, with 3 bases between the two ends. CDR3 length: 12 residues. Here the CDR3 reads CASSEGYNEQFF. The CDR3 bases are TGCGCCAGCAGTGAGGGGTACAATGAGCAGTTCTTC.

The V and J genes are TRBV5-6 and TRBJ2-1, with 7 positions matching TRBD2. Trimming cost V 2 bases and J 9 bases; bases outside gene matches: 11. The CDR3 has 15 residues. Per the germline V gene, CDR1 is SGHDT and CDR2 is YYEEEE. CDR3 nucleotides: TGTGCCAGCAGCTTCCGGACTAGGACCTTGGGTGAGCAGTTCTTC. This codes for CASSFRTRTLGEQFF.

This clone was detected only once. The rearrangement uses TRBV10-2 and TRBJ2-6, with D tentatively TRBD1 or TRBD2 (5 bases each). Trimming left V 2 bases short and J 0 bases short, with 26 bases between. The CDR3 consists of 22 residues. The germline V gene has CDR1 WSHSY and CDR2 SAAADI. The CDR3 is CASSEPRDDKLQNPSGANVLTF. The CDR3 coding sequence is TGCGCCAGCAGTGAGCCCCGGGACGATAAACTCCAAAATCCCTCTGGGGCCAACGTCCTGACTTTC.

V and J are TRBV6-5 and TRBJ2-7, with no clear D. CDR1 MNHEY and CDR2 SVGAGI come from the germline V gene. Trimming pared 4 bases from V and 1 base from J, leaving 11 bases between. This CDR3 spans 14 amino acids. DNA for the CDR3: TGTGCCAGCAGTTTAGGGTGGGCGTCCTACGAGCAGTACTTC. Amino acid sequence: CASSLGWASYEQYF.

This clone was seen only once. V usage is TRBV10-3 and J usage is TRBJ2-7, with D possibly being TRBD1 (5 bases). Germline CDR1 is ENHRY and CDR2 is SYGVKD. V was cut by 4 bases and J by 7 bases, with 14 bases left in between. This CDR3 contains 13 residues. The CDR3 here is CAISGPGAREQYF. In DNA, the CDR3 is TGTGCCATCAGTGGTCCTGGGGCGAGGGAGCAGTACTTC.

This clone was seen a handful of times. The identical CDR3 is also encoded by other nucleotide sequences in the sample. J is TRBJ1-3 and V is TRBV6-6, with D unclear. Per germline, CDR1 MNHNY and CDR2 SVGAGI (reference sequence). The CDR3 runs to 14 residues. V was shortened by 6 bases and J by 0 bases, with 9 bases between the two germline ends. The chain's CDR3 is CASSYTSSGNTIYF. The CDR3 nucleotides read TGTGCCAGCAGCTACACGAGCTCTGGAAACACCATATATTTT.

This clone has just one count. J is TRBJ2-1 and V is TRBV9; D is tentatively TRBD1 or TRBD2 (5 bases each). V was trimmed by 1 base and J by 1 base, leaving 24 bases between them. Germline CDR1 is SGDLS and CDR2 is YYNGEE. The CDR3 runs to 20 residues. CDR3 amino acids: CASSVKPGPTPVLSYNEQFF. The CDR3 DNA reads as TGTGCCAGCAGCGTAAAACCGGGACCGACTCCCGTGTTGTCCTACAATGAGCAGTTCTTC.

About this clone itself: Different DNA sequences within this sample yield the same CDR3. The CDR3 spells CASSLAGTEYNEQFF. The CDR3 DNA follows: TGCGCCAGCAGCTTGGCCGGGACAGAATACAATGAGCAGTTCTTC. This chain connects TRBV5-1 to TRBJ2-1, with 7 bases identical to TRBD1. V was pared by 0 bases and J by 4 bases, with 4 bases of the junction left unmatched. Germline lookup yields CDR1 SGHRS and CDR2 YFSETQ. The CDR3 covers 15 residues. Full variable domain (missing parts from reference TRBV5-1 and TRBJ2-1): KAGVTQTPRYLIKTRGQQVTLSCSPISGHRSVSWYQQTPGQGLQFLFEYFSETQRNKGNFPGRFSGRQFSNSRSEMNVSTLELGDSALYLCASSLAGTEYNEQFFGPGTRLTVL.

The rearrangement links TRBV5-6 to TRBJ2-1; a possible D gene is TRBD2 (6 bases). The V gene lost 2 bases and the J gene lost 12 bases, with 12 bases spanning the gap. Germline CDR1 SGHDT, CDR2 YYEEEE. The CDR3 totals 12 residues. This CDR3 is CASSLVLGGQFF. CDR3 nucleotide sequence: TGTGCCAGCAGCTTAGTTCTGGGAGGGCAGTTCTTC.

V gene TRBV2 combines with J gene TRBJ2-6, with D perhaps assigned TRBD1 or TRBD2 (5 bases each). Trimming stripped 6 bases from V and 4 bases from J, with 16 bases between. The CDR3 loop spans 16 amino acids. Germline CDR1 SNHLY, CDR2 FYNNEI. CDR3 DNA sequence: TGTGCCAGCAGGAGGGACCTGACTCTGGGGGCCAACGTCCTGACTTTC. This translates into CASRRDLTLGANVLTF. The variable domain in full, with the rest retrieved from reference TRBV2 and TRBJ2-6, is EPEVTQTPSHQVTQMGQEVILRCVPISNHLYFYWYRQILGQKVEFLVSFYNNEISEKSEIFDDQFSVERPDGSNFTLKIRSTKLEDSAMYFCASRRDLTLGANVLTFGAGSRLTVL.

This rearrangement joins TRBV7-9 to TRBJ2-1, with 7 nucleotides matching TRBD2. The CDR3 has 14 residues. The junction had 5 bases not matched to a gene; V was cut back by 5 bases and J by 4 bases. Germline V gene data show CDR1 as SEHNR and CDR2 as FQNEAQ (reference sequence). Here the CDR3 DNA reads TGTGCCAGCAGCGCTAGCGGATTTTACAATGAGCAGTTCTTC. This sequence encodes CASSASGFYNEQFF. The full variable domain, in which reference TRBV7-9 and TRBJ2-1 provide the parts outside the CDR3, is DTGVSQNPRHKITKRGQNVTFRCDPISEHNRLYWYRQTLGQGPEFLTYFQNEAQLEKSRLLSDRFSAERPKGSFSTLEIQRTEQGDSAMYLCASSASGFYNEQFFGPGTRLTVL.